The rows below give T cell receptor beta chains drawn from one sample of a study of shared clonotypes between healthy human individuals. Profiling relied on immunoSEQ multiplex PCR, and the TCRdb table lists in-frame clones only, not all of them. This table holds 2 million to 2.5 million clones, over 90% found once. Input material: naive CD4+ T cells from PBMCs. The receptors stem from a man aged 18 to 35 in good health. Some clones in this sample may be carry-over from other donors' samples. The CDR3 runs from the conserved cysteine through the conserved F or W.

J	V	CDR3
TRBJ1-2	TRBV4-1	CASSQGGGAVGYTF
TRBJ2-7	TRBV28	CAMLWDRYYEQYF
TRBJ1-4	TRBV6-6	CASSYSPATNEKLFF
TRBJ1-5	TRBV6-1	CASSRQGRPSQPQHF
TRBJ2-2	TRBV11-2	CASSPLRANTGELFF
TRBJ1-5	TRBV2	CASGLGNQPQHF
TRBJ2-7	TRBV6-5	CASRRTGGHEQYF
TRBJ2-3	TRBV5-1	CASSLISGVSTDTQYF
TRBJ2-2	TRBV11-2	CASSLEGGELFF
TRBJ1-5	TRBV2	CASSARTGQPQHF
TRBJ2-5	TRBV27	CASSLLAGVEETQYF
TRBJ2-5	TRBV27	CASSLISRGGETQYF
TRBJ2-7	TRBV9	CASSVLAGSYEQYF
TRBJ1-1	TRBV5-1	CASSLGPQGATSEAFF
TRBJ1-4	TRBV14	CASSSNRGPWEKLFF
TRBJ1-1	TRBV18	CASSNQGASSTEAFF
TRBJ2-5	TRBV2	CASSELWSSAPQGETQYF
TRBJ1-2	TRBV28	CASTPTGSRGYTF
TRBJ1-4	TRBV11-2	CASSPGQARINEKLFF
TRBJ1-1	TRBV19	CASSLRDSLNTEAFF
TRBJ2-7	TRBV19	CASSNVLGPSGGRFYEQYF
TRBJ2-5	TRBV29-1	CSVEEGQGREETQYF
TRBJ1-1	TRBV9	CASSVEEGAEAFF
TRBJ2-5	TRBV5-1	CASSLGQETQYF
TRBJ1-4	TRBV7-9	CASTFGLGTGASEKLFF
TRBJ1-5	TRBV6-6	CASRPGRGLYQPQHF
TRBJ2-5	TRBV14	CASSRWGRDGETQYF
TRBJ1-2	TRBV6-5	CASSPGQTYGYTF
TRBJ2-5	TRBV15	CATSRGQGQKTQYF
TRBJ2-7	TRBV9	CASSVRDRGSYEQYF
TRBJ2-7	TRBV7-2	CASSPEGGEQYF
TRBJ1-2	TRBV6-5	CASSYSGQGVRGYTF
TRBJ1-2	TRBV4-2	CASSQDQGRVNYGYTF
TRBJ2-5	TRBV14	CASSRFGGRARETQYF
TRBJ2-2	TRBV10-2	CASSVVAGGHGELFF
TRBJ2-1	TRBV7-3	CASSPEGSYNEQFF
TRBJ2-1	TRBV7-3	CASSLPDNEQFF
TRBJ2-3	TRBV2	CASRTTGGASDTQYF
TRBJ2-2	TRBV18	CASSLIGRATNTGELFF
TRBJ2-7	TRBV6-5	CASSRAPTGGHEQYF
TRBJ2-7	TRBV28	CASSLLRTAPYYEQYF
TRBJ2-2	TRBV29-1	CSAGRDRDTGELFF
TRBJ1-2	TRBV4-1	CASSQKPGVVGYTF
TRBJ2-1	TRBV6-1	CASSEYVTYNEQFF
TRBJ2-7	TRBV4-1	CASSQDLAAPYEQYF
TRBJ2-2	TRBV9	CASSVAREPNTGELFF
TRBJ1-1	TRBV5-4	CASSSSTGNEAFF
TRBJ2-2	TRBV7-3	CASSLSQAGTGELFF
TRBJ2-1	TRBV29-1	CSVEGDRGLYNEQFF
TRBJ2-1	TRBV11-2	CASSLLAQRGVYNEQFF
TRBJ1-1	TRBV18	CASSPEVLAPGQGTEAFF
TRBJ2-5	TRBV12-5	CASGLWLWGKETQYF
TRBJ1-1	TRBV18	CASSPWTGDTEAFF
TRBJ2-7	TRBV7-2	CASSLQGSPPQQYF
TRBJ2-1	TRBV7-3	CASSPGLAGNEQFF
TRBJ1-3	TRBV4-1	CASSQEPGNTIYF
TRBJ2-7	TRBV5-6	CASRRVGQGVHEQYF